This TCR beta chain appears in the sequencing data of a study of vaccination effects on CD4 cells after COVID-19. Background on the study: The cohort was immunized with two doses of either the BNT162b2 or mRNA-1273 vaccine.

In the case of this clone: Its antigen is currently unknown.

Deletions cut 6 bases from V and 2 bases from J, with 11 bases between. Germline CDR1 and CDR2: MNHEY and SVGAGI. This CDR3 spans 13 amino acids. It was after roughly ten days of culture that CD4+ T cells were isolated. In the cultures, half the medium was exchanged for IL-2 medium on days 3 and 7. TCRdb's table, derived via immunoSEQ multiplex PCR, lists solely in-frame clones and lacks some. The table includes around 41,000 clones, roughly 82% detected once. General observations from the study: Cross-reaction with common cold coronaviruses was seen in only 1 of 255 vaccine-induced clones from healthy vaccinees.

The sequence derives from a human donor who received a COVID-19 vaccine. The chain has TRBV6-5 and TRBJ2-7; a possible D gene is TRBD1 (6 bases). This specimen consisted of CD4+ T cells from PBMCs cultured without peptide, obtained before COVID-19 vaccination. This chain's CDR3 is CASRRTGTYEQYV. As DNA, the CDR3 is TGTGCCAGCAGACGAACAGGGACCTACGAGCAGTACGTC.